The rows below give T cell receptor beta chains drawn from one sample of a study of cytomegalovirus exposure and HLA in healthy donors. Clones were sequenced by immunoSEQ multiplex PCR, and TCRdb holds only the in-frame ones, with some missing. The listing contains about 140,000 clones. Sequences were obtained from PBMCs. These receptors were obtained from a woman aged 18-29 years in good health and CMV-seronegative. Each CDR3 is given with its conserved first and last residue. Each record gives: CDR3 protein, D gene, J gene, V gene, CDR3 length. The D gene is left open where the match is weak.

CDR3aa: CAISEEGERFTDTQYF
d_gene: NA
j_gene: TRBJ2-3
v_gene: TRBV10-3
len: 16

CDR3aa: CASSPSRLPGYTF
d_gene: NA
j_gene: TRBJ1-2
v_gene: TRBV9
len: 13

CDR3aa: CASSLGLAGALADTQYF
d_gene: TRBD2
j_gene: TRBJ2-3
v_gene: TRBV11-2
len: 17

CDR3aa: CASRPDSRNTIYF
d_gene: NA
j_gene: TRBJ1-3
v_gene: TRBV14
len: 13

CDR3aa: CASSVSRGTGSDYGYTF
d_gene: NA
j_gene: TRBJ1-2
v_gene: TRBV2
len: 17

CDR3aa: CASSELDRATDTQYF
d_gene: NA
j_gene: TRBJ2-3
v_gene: TRBV25-1
len: 15

CDR3aa: CASSLGQGSYNEQFF
d_gene: NA
j_gene: TRBJ2-1
v_gene: TRBV5-1
len: 15

CDR3aa: CAISESNTGSNQPQHF
d_gene: NA
j_gene: TRBJ1-5
v_gene: TRBV10-3
len: 16

CDR3aa: CASSQVGTEKLFF
d_gene: NA
j_gene: TRBJ1-4
v_gene: TRBV4-2
len: 13

CDR3aa: CASSQDSGVGYTF
d_gene: NA
j_gene: TRBJ1-2
v_gene: TRBV4-3
len: 13

CDR3aa: CASRDPGRNEAFF
d_gene: NA
j_gene: TRBJ1-1
v_gene: TRBV6-5
len: 13

CDR3aa: CASSDPGGTNTGELFF
d_gene: TRBD1
j_gene: TRBJ2-2
v_gene: TRBV14
len: 16

CDR3aa: CATSREYGTALEKLFF
d_gene: TRBD1
j_gene: TRBJ1-4
v_gene: TRBV15
len: 16

CDR3aa: CASSYSLAEGKDTQYF
d_gene: NA
j_gene: TRBJ2-3
v_gene: TRBV6-6
len: 16

CDR3aa: CASSPAGTRSYNEQFF
d_gene: TRBD2
j_gene: TRBJ2-1
v_gene: TRBV7-2
len: 16

CDR3aa: CASSGTPNTGELFF
d_gene: NA
j_gene: TRBJ2-2
v_gene: TRBV5-8
len: 14

CDR3aa: CASRPHGQANYGYTF
d_gene: TRBD1
j_gene: TRBJ1-2
v_gene: TRBV28
len: 15

CDR3aa: CASSQDRWAETQYF
d_gene: TRBD1
j_gene: TRBJ2-5
v_gene: TRBV5-1
len: 14

CDR3aa: CASSSGTSGNQETQYF
d_gene: TRBD2
j_gene: TRBJ2-5
v_gene: TRBV6-6
len: 16

CDR3aa: CASSYQAGGGKETRYF
d_gene: TRBD2
j_gene: TRBJ2-5
v_gene: TRBV6-5
len: 16

CDR3aa: CASSLVLAAGELFF
d_gene: TRBD2
j_gene: TRBJ2-2
v_gene: TRBV5-5
len: 14

CDR3aa: CASSMTGGLQPQHF
d_gene: NA
j_gene: TRBJ1-5
v_gene: TRBV18
len: 14